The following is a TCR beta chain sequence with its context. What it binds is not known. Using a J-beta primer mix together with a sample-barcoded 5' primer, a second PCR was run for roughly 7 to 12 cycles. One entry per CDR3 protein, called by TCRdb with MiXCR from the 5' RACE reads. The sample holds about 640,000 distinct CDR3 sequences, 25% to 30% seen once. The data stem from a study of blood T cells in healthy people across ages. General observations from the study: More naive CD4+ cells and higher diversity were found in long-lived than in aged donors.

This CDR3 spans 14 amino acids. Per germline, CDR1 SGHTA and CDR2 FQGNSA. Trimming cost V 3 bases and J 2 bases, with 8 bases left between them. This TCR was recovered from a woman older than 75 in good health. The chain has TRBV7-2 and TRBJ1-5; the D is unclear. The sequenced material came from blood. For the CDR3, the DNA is TGTGCCAGCAGCTTCGCCGGCGGCAATCAGCCCCAGCATTTT. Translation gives CASSFAGGNQPQHF.